These 18 T cell receptor beta chains came from one sample sequenced in a study of graft-versus-host responses after intestinal transplantation. Produced via immunoSEQ multiplex PCR; TCRdb's table is partial and in-frame only. The sample lists 75,000 to 100,000 clones; 75% to 95% were seen once. The sample consisted of PBMCs, taken roughly 410 days after intestinal transplant. The receptors were gathered from a human patient who received an intestinal transplant, so some T cells may come from the graft donor.

The chain links TRBV21-1 to TRBJ2-2. TRBV21-1 counts as a pseudogene. CDR3 length equals 16 residues. The CDR3 DNA is TGTGCCAGCAGCACCCCCGGGCCCCCAAACACCGGGGAGCTGTTTTTT. Protein sequence: CASSTPGPPNTGELFF.

The chain recombines TRBV5-1 with TRBJ1-5; D unclear. The CDR3 covers 14 residues. V lost 0 bases, J lost 1 base, and 5 bases lay in between. Germline V gives CDR1 SGHRS, CDR2 YFSETQ. CDR3 region: CASSLGSSNQPQHF. Written as DNA, the CDR3 is TGCGCCAGCAGCTTGGGCAGCAGCAATCAGCCCCAGCATTTT. Supplemented by reference TRBV5-1 and TRBJ1-5, the full variable domain reads KAGVTQTPRYLIKTRGQQVTLSCSPISGHRSVSWYQQTPGQGLQFLFEYFSETQRNKGNFPGRFSGRQFSNSRSEMNVSTLELGDSALYLCASSLGSSNQPQHFGDGTRLSIL.

The gene calls are TRBV27 and TRBJ2-5; TRBD1 matches at 8 bases. The closer fit of TRBJ2-7 to the DNA end suggests the J call may be wrong. Germline CDR1 and CDR2: MNHEY and SMNVEV (reference sequence). This CDR3 comprises 14 residues. The DNA for the CDR3 is TGTGCCAGCCAGCAGGGGGCCCCCCCCTACGAGCAGTACTTC. Amino acids: CASQQGAPPYEQYF.

The chain is built from TRBV7-9 and TRBJ2-5, with 7 bases that match TRBD1. V lost 5 bases and J lost 2; bases outside the gene matches: 14. The V gene's germline CDR1 is SEHNR and CDR2 FQNEAQ (reference sequence). The CDR3 has 17 residues. The CDR3 DNA reads TGTGCCAGCAGCCGAGGGCCGACAGGGCTCCGTCAAGAGACCCAGTACTTC. Translation: CASSRGPTGLRQETQYF.

This chain joins TRBV5-1 and TRBJ2-7, with TRBD1 matching 9 bases. The V gene's germline CDR1 is SGHRS and CDR2 YFSETQ. Losses at the gene ends were 3 bases for V and 4 bases for J; bases not matched to a gene: 5. This CDR3 region has 14 residues. The CDR3 bases are TGCGCCAGCAGCTCAGCGGGACAGGGTTACGAGCAGTACTTC. Translating gives CASSSAGQGYEQYF.

V gene TRBV29-1 combines with J gene TRBJ1-1; D is uncertain. The CDR3 has 15 residues. Deletions cut 0 bases from V and 0 bases from J, with 11 bases between. Germline V gene data show CDR1 as SQVTM and CDR2 as ANQGSEA. The CDR3 nucleotides are TGCAGCGTTGAAGATTCGCCCAGTCTGAACACTGAAGCTTTCTTT. Residues: CSVEDSPSLNTEAFF.

V is TRBV14 and J is TRBJ2-7; weak D call: TRBD1 (5 bases). The CDR3 has 12 residues. Germline V gene data show CDR1 as SGHDN and CDR2 as FVKESK. V gave up 6 bases and J gave up 6 bases, with 12 bases separating them. The CDR3 bases are TGTGCCAGCAGGGGTGTGGGGCGCGAGCAGTACTTC. This codes for CASRGVGREQYF.

The J gene is TRBJ1-1, the V gene TRBV6-6; no definite D call. This CDR3 region has 16 residues. The V end lost 0 bases, the J end lost 4 bases, and 15 bases lay between the germline ends. Germline CDR1 MNHNY, CDR2 SVGAGI (reference sequence). In nucleotides, the CDR3 is TGTGCCAGCAGTTACTCCTTGCACATGGAAGGCACTGAAGCTTTCTTT. It specifies CASSYSLHMEGTEAFF.

The chain links TRBV5-6 to TRBJ1-1; D may be TRBD1 (6 bases). Germline CDR1 reads SGHDT; CDR2 reads YYEEEE. The CDR3 sequence is 13 residues long. Between the trimmed V and J ends, which lost 2 bases and 2 bases, there was a span of 7 bases. CDR3 coding DNA: TGTGCCAGCAGCTTAGGGGGAAACACTGAAGCTTTCTTT. This sequence encodes CASSLGGNTEAFF.

The rearrangement links TRBV10-3 to TRBJ1-2, with 7 bases that match TRBD1. The CDR3 spans 13 residues. Trimming took 9 bases from V and 5 from J; bases not matched to a gene: 9. From germline, CDR1 is ENHRY and CDR2 SYGVKD. The CDR3 sequence is CAMYPGGGYGYTF. The DNA for the CDR3 is TGTGCCATGTACCCAGGGGGGGGATATGGCTACACCTTC.

The chain joins TRBV11-1 to TRBJ1-1; the D is unclear. Per the germline V gene, CDR1 is SGHAT and CDR2 is FQDESV (reference sequence). Trimming took 5 bases from V and 1 from J, leaving 14 bases between them. This CDR3 region has 15 residues. The chain's CDR3 is CASSPPSLTNTEAFF. The CDR3 region has the DNA TGTGCCAGCAGCCCCCCCAGCCTTACGAACACTGAAGCTTTCTTT. Variable domain in full (rest from reference TRBV11-1 and TRBJ1-1): EAEVAQSPRYKITEKSQAVAFWCDPISGHATLYWYRQILGQGPELLVQFQDESVVDDSQLPKDRFSAERLKGVDSTLKIQPAELGDSAMYLCASSPPSLTNTEAFFGQGTRLTVV.

Points on this clone: Germline and junction disagree at one end, which may indicate a read error. The rearrangement joins TRBV2 to TRBJ2-7; D is uncertain. Germline V gives CDR1 SNHLY, CDR2 FYNNEI. This CDR3 is built from 11 residues. The CDR3 region has the DNA TGTGCCAGCAGTCAAGCCTACGAGCAGTACTTC. It encodes CASSQAYEQYF.

Turning to this clone: This CDR3 is also generated by other DNA sequences in the sample. The V call is TRBV5-1, the J call TRBJ1-1, with D perhaps matching TRBD1 (5 bases). CDR3 length: 13 residues. The germline V and J ends were trimmed by 2 bases and 1 base, with 6 bases remaining between them. Germline CDR1 SGHRS, CDR2 YFSETQ. CDR3 sequence (DNA): TGCGCCAGCAGCTTTGACAGGAACACTGAAGCTTTCTTT. As protein: CASSFDRNTEAFF. The variable domain in full, completed from reference TRBV5-1 and TRBJ1-1, reads KAGVTQTPRYLIKTRGQQVTLSCSPISGHRSVSWYQQTPGQGLQFLFEYFSETQRNKGNFPGRFSGRQFSNSRSEMNVSTLELGDSALYLCASSFDRNTEAFFGQGTRLTVV.

This clone was seen a handful of times. The gene calls are TRBV18 and TRBJ1-4; 7 nucleotides align to TRBD1. The germline CDR1 and CDR2 sequences are KGHSH and LQKENI. The CDR3 covers 14 residues. V gave up 4 bases and J gave up 6 bases; unmatched junction bases: 5. The CDR3 spells CASSRETGDEKLFF. In DNA, the CDR3 is TGTGCCAGCTCACGGGAAACAGGGGATGAAAAACTGTTTTTT.

The rearrangement links TRBV18 to TRBJ1-2; perhaps TRBD1 as D (5 bases). The ends were cut back, 5 bases at V and 4 bases at J, with 11 bases in the middle. The germline V gene has CDR1 KGHSH and CDR2 LQKENI. The CDR3 is made up of 13 amino acids. The CDR3: CASSIQGAYGYTF. DNA of the CDR3: TGTGCCAGCTCAATTCAGGGAGCCTATGGCTACACCTTC.

This chain joins TRBV5-5 and TRBJ1-6; TRBD1 matches at 8 bases. CDR3 length: 12 amino acids. Unmatched junction bases numbered 2, after V lost 5 bases and J lost 10 bases. Germline CDR1 is SGHKS and CDR2 is YYEKEE (reference sequence). The CDR3 DNA reads TGTGCCAGCAGAAGACAGGGGTCACCCCTCCACTTT. This translates into CASRRQGSPLHF. Combining the CDR3 with reference TRBV5-5 and TRBJ1-6 gives the whole variable domain DAGVTQSPTHLIKTRGQQVTLRCSPISGHKSVSWYQQVLGQGPQFIFQYYEKEERGRGNFPDRFSARQFPNYSSELNVNALLLGDSALYLCASRRQGSPLHFGNGTRLTVT.

The chain combines TRBV10-3 with TRBJ1-1; weak D call: TRBD1 (5 bases). CDR3 length: 14 amino acids. V was trimmed by 4 bases and J by 7 bases, leaving 16 bases between them. The germline gives CDR1 ENHRY, CDR2 SYGVKD. CDR3 region: CAISGGANGLEAFF. In DNA, the CDR3 is TGTGCCATCAGTGGTGGGGCAAACGGACTTGAAGCTTTCTTT.

The gene calls are TRBV27 and TRBJ2-2; 10 nucleotides agree with TRBD1. The V segment lost 5 bases and the J segment 2 bases; nucleotides outside the gene matches: 5. Germline values: CDR1 MNHEY, CDR2 SMNVEV (reference sequence). This CDR3 is built from 16 residues. The CDR3 DNA follows: TGTGCCAGCAGTCCTAGGGACAGGGGAAACACCGGGGAGCTGTTTTTT. Amino acids: CASSPRDRGNTGELFF.